This T cell receptor beta chain was identified in a study of T cell responses to AZD1222 COVID-19 vaccine. General study results and limits: Possibly, clonal diversity was underestimated; donors were largely white British and included more females.

The table came from immunoSEQ multiplex PCR; TCRdb's copy has only in-frame clones and leaves some out. The profile shows some 250,000 clones, around 92% of them singletons. The germline V gene encodes CDR1 LNHNV and CDR2 YYDKDF (reference sequence). Trimming took 8 bases from V and 3 from J; bases not matched to a gene: 2. The CDR3 totals 13 residues. With regard to this clone: Its antigen is not known.

The chain recombines TRBV15 with TRBJ1-3, with 9 bases matching TRBD1. The sample consisted of peripheral blood, taken 28 days after the second AZD1222 dose. The source of this sequence is an adult who received the AZD1222 COVID-19 vaccine. This CDR3 is CATGTGFGNTIYF. CDR3 DNA: TGTGCCACCGGGACAGGGTTTGGAAACACCATATATTTT. Supplemented by reference TRBV15 and TRBJ1-3, the full variable domain reads DAMVIQNPRYQVTQFGKPVTLSCSQTLNHNVMYWYQQKSSQAPKLLFHYYDKDFNNEADTPDNFQSRRPNTSFCFLDIRSPGLGDTAMYLCATGTGFGNTIYFGEGSWLTVV.